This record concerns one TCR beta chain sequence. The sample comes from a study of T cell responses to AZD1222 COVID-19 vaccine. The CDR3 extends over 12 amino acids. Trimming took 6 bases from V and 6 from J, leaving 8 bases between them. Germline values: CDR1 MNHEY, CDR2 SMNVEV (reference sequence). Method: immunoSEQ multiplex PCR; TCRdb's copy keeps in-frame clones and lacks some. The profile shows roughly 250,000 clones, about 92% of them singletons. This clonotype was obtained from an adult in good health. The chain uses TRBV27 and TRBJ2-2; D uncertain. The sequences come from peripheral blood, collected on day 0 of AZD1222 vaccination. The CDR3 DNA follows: TGTGCCAGCAGGGCGGTTCCCGGGGAGCTGTTTTTT. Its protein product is CASRAVPGELFF.